The 10 T cell receptor beta chains reported below all come from one sample, sequenced in a study of blood T cell repertoires in COVID-19. Clones were sequenced by immunoSEQ multiplex PCR, and TCRdb holds only the in-frame ones, with some missing. Here the sample spans 250,000 to 300,000 clones, roughly 80% being singletons. The sample taken for sequencing was PBMCs or T cells enriched from blood (not recorded which). These receptors all stem from a man between 35 and 55 years old who had been exposed to COVID-19.

The chain carries TRBV12-2 and TRBJ2-7; the table's D call, TRBD2, has no DNA check behind it. TRBV12-2 represents a pseudogene. The CDR3 contains 17 residues. DNA for the CDR3: TGTGCAAGTCGCTTAGAAAGGGTACTAGCGATTCTCTACGAGCAGTACTTC. Translated, it gives CASRLERVLAILYEQYF.

This chain connects TRBV7-3 to TRBJ2-1; TRBD1 is a possible D gene (5 bases). V lost 4 bases and J 8 bases, leaving 9 bases between the germline ends. The V gene's germline CDR1 is SGHTA and CDR2 FQGTGA. The CDR3 contains 12 residues. This CDR3 is CASSSPRDEQFF. The CDR3 region has the DNA TGTGCCAGCAGCTCCCCCAGGGATGAGCAGTTCTTC.

The genes are TRBV7-3 and TRBJ2-1; TRBD2 aligns across 8 bases. The V gene's germline CDR1 is SGHTA and CDR2 FQGTGA. CDR3 length: 12 residues. V shed 5 bases, J shed 7 bases, and the junction held 1 base outside the gene matches. In DNA, the CDR3 is TGTGCCAGCAGCCCGGGGGGGAATGAGCAGTTCTTC. Amino acids: CASSPGGNEQFF.

In this sample, this clone turned up once. J is TRBJ2-5 and V is TRBV5-1; 11 nucleotides match TRBD2. From germline, CDR1 is SGHRS and CDR2 YFSETQ. This CDR3 is 17 amino acids long. The J segment lost 4 bases and the V segment lost 4 bases, leaving 12 bases of the junction unmatched. In nucleotides, the CDR3 is TGCGCCAGCAGCCTGAATATAGCGGGAGGGGGAGGAGAGACCCAGTACTTC. This codes for CASSLNIAGGGGETQYF. The full variable domain, its missing parts supplied by reference TRBV5-1 and TRBJ2-5, is KAGVTQTPRYLIKTRGQQVTLSCSPISGHRSVSWYQQTPGQGLQFLFEYFSETQRNKGNFPGRFSGRQFSNSRSEMNVSTLELGDSALYLCASSLNIAGGGGETQYFGPGTRLLVL.

J is TRBJ1-2 and V is TRBV6-5, with unresolved D. This CDR3 is built from 12 residues. The germline CDR1 and CDR2 sequences are MNHEY and SVGAGI. The V end was cut by 2 bases, the J end by 6 bases, with 7 bases between. The CDR3 region is CASSYGSHGYTF. The CDR3 bases are TGTGCCAGCAGTTACGGGAGTCATGGCTACACCTTC.

This clone came up many times. The V gene is TRBV30, the J gene TRBJ1-4; the D gene is possibly TRBD1 (5 bases). Trimming took 2 bases from V and 12 from J, leaving 22 bases between them. The CDR3 is 15 amino acids. CDR1 is GTSNPN, CDR2 SVGIG, per germline (reference sequence). The CDR3 protein is CAWSLSSGVIIELFF. CDR3 in DNA: TGTGCCTGGAGTTTGAGTTCGGGGGTTATAATTGAACTGTTTTTT.

V and J are TRBV15 and TRBJ1-1, with D uncertain. Germline V gene data show CDR1 as LNHNV and CDR2 as YYDKDF (reference sequence). The CDR3 is 13 residues long. V lost 4 bases and J lost 1, with 7 bases in between. In nucleotides, the CDR3 is TGTGCCACCAGCAACGAGGGGAACACTGAAGCTTTCTTT. It specifies CATSNEGNTEAFF.

The chain recombines TRBV29-1 with TRBJ1-2; D is uncertain. Germline CDR1 is SQVTM and CDR2 is ANQGSEA. V lost 0 bases and J 14 bases, leaving 16 bases between the germline ends. The CDR3 is 12 residues long. The CDR3 here is CSVEEFSDISTF. CDR3 DNA sequence: TGCAGCGTTGAAGAATTTAGCGACATCTCTACCTTC.

The rearrangement joins TRBV9 to TRBJ1-5, with D hard to call. Trimming left V 2 bases short and J 7 bases short, with 10 bases between. Germline values: CDR1 SGDLS, CDR2 YYNGEE. This CDR3 has 13 amino acids. The DNA for the CDR3 is TGTGCCAGCAGCGTCGGGGAGGGACAGCCCCAGCATTTT. It yields the protein CASSVGEGQPQHF. The full variable domain, completed using reference TRBV9 and TRBJ1-5, is DSGVTQTPKHLITATGQRVTLRCSPRSGDLSVYWYQQSLDQGLQFLIQYYNGEERAKGNILERFSAQQFPDLHSELNLSSLELGDSALYFCASSVGEGQPQHFGDGTRLSIL.

This clone was observed once. The chain carries TRBV29-1 and TRBJ2-3, with a possible D match to TRBD1 (5 bases). This CDR3 has 13 amino acids. CDR1 and CDR2 from the germline V gene are SQVTM and ANQGSEA. V dropped 7 bases and J dropped 2 bases, with 13 bases sitting between them. CDR3 DNA sequence: TGCAGCGCCAAAGGCAGGGTCACAGATACGCAGTATTTT. Its protein product is CSAKGRVTDTQYF.